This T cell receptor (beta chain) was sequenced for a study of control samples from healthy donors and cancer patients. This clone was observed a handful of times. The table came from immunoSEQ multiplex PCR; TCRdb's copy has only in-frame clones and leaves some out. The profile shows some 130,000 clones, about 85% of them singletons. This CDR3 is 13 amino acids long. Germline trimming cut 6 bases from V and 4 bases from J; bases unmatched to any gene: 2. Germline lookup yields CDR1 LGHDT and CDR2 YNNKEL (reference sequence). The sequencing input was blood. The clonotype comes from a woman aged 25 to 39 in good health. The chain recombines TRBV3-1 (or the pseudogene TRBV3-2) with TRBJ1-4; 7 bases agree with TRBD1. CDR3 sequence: CASRGTVNEKLFF. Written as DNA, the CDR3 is TGTGCCAGCAGAGGGACAGTTAATGAAAAACTGTTTTTT.